This T cell receptor (beta chain) was captured in a study of T-cell memory formation after mild COVID-19. Study-wide results and caveats: Pre-infection memory already had some responding clones, implying cross-reactive memory joined. Among clones contracting day 15 to 85, CD4/CD8 was balanced, whereas later expanders leaned CD4+.

Sample barcodes and UMIs were carried by the TCR alpha and TCR beta cDNA libraries that 5'RACE generated with constant-segment primers. TCRdb recomputed calls from the 5' RACE reads with MiXCR, one row per CDR3 protein. The data contain fewer than 350,000 distinct CDR3 sequences, around an eighth of them seen just once; the ten biggest clones take up about 21%. This clonotype was recorded a few times. The antigen is not known. This CDR3 is built from 14 residues. Germline CDR1 and CDR2: KGHSH and LQKENI. Trimming removed 5 bases from V and 9 bases from J, with 17 bases in between. Sequencing was done on a sample of PBMCs or a T cell subset sorted from them (not recorded which). This TCR came from a man aged 18 to 30 who had mild COVID-19 (a few samples of this study predate the infection). Cell type and time point are not known. The chain combines TRBV18 with TRBJ1-5; D unclear. As DNA, the CDR3 is TGTGCCAGCTCAGTCGACGGGCCGGGAAGGCCCCAGCATTTT. Residues: CASSVDGPGRPQHF. The entire variable domain, with the rest obtained from reference TRBV18 and TRBJ1-5, is as follows: NAGVMQNPRHLVRRRGQEARLRCSPMKGHSHVYWYRQLPEEGLKFMVYLQKENIIDESGMPKERFSAEFPKEGPSILRIQQVVRGDSAAYFCASSVDGPGRPQHFGDGTRLSIL.